These T cell receptor beta chains were read from a single sample in a study of blood T cell repertoires in COVID-19. The table came from immunoSEQ multiplex PCR; TCRdb's copy has only in-frame clones and leaves some out. The table has about 270,000 clones, less than 85% seen once. Material: peripheral blood. All receptors derive from a woman aged 18 to 35 with acute or convalescent COVID-19. CDR3s include the opening cysteine and the closing phenylalanine or tryptophan. The D gene is left open where the match is weak. Clone size, where shown, is once, few, many, or a class for clones that have expanded.

j_gene	abundance	v_gene	d_gene	CDR3aa	CDR3nt
TRBJ2-3	.	TRBV11-3	TRBD2	CASSLEGGSGTDTQYF	TGTGCCAGCAGCTTAGAGGGCGGGAGCGGCACAGATACGCAGTATTTT
TRBJ2-5	.	TRBV27	TRBD2	CASRPPGREGFETQYF	TGTGCCAGCAGACCCCCCGGGCGGGAGGGTTTCGAGACCCAGTACTTC
TRBJ2-1	.	TRBV5-1	TRBD1	CASSLEDRAPPGEQFF	TGCGCCAGCAGCTTGGAGGACAGGGCACCGCCGGGTGAGCAGTTCTTC
TRBJ2-7	.	TRBV6-5	TRBD1	CATRAPGQGGGEQYF	TGTGCCACCAGGGCCCCGGGACAGGGCGGCGGCGAGCAGTACTTC
TRBJ2-3	.	TRBV6-1	TRBD2	CASSDVGLGTDTQYF	TGTGCCAGCAGTGATGTGGGACTAGGCACAGATACGCAGTATTTT
TRBJ2-5	.	TRBV21-1	.	CASKKKTSGPETQYF	TGTGCCAGCAAAAAAAAGACTAGCGGGCCGGAGACCCAGTACTTC
TRBJ1-2	.	TRBV7-8	TRBD1	CASGRDSDRYGYTF	TGTGCCAGCGGCCGGGACAGCGACCGCTATGGCTACACCTTC
TRBJ1-2	.	TRBV27	.	CASSFGGTDGYTF	TGTGCCAGCAGTTTTGGCGGCACGGATGGCTACACCTTC
TRBJ2-5	.	TRBV6-2/TRBV6-3	TRBD1	CASSPRWTGHQETQYF	TGTGCCAGCAGCCCCCGTTGGACAGGGCACCAAGAGACCCAGTACTTC
TRBJ1-1	.	TRBV6-5	TRBD1	CASRNDRVDTEAFF	TGTGCCAGCAGGAATGACAGGGTAGACACTGAAGCTTTCTTT
TRBJ2-3	.	TRBV14	.	CASSLYPGLIDF	TGTGCCAGCAGCCTATATCCGGGACTCATCGATTTT
TRBJ2-7	.	TRBV20-1	.	CSARDYYEQYF	TGCAGTGCTAGAGACTATTACGAGCAGTACTTC
TRBJ1-2	.	TRBV28	.	CASSLGGGLDGYTF	TGTGCCAGCAGTTTGGGGGGAGGCCTAGATGGCTACACCTTC
TRBJ2-7	.	TRBV28	TRBD1	CASSSTGKGGEQYF	TGTGCCAGCAGTTCGACAGGGAAAGGGGGCGAGCAGTACTTC
TRBJ2-2	.	TRBV5-6	.	CASSLLSYTGELFF	TGTGCCAGCAGTTTATTAAGCTACACCGGGGAGCTGTTTTTT
TRBJ2-2	.	TRBV28	TRBD1	CASSFSQGAAGELFF	TGTGCCAGCAGTTTTTCCCAGGGGGCAGCCGGGGAGCTGTTTTTT
TRBJ1-5	.	TRBV7-2	.	CASSPLGLSNQPQHF	TGTGCCAGCAGCCCCCTTGGCCTTAGCAATCAGCCCCAGCATTTT
TRBJ2-5	.	TRBV2	TRBD2	CASSQTSGSTETQYF	TGTGCCAGCAGCCAGACTAGCGGGAGTACGGAGACCCAGTACTTC
TRBJ2-1	.	TRBV19	TRBD2	CASSIRSTSDHNEQFF	TGTGCCAGTAGTATTAGGTCGACTAGCGACCACAATGAGCAGTTCTTC
TRBJ2-1	few	TRBV27	TRBD2	CASSTPLTSGREGEQFF	TGTGCCAGCAGTACCCCCCTGACTAGCGGGAGAGAGGGTGAGCAGTTCTTC
TRBJ1-2	few	TRBV6-5	TRBD1	CASSLTDRGLYGYTF	TGTGCCAGCAGCTTGACGGACAGGGGGTTGTATGGCTACACCTTC
TRBJ1-1	few	TRBV18	.	CASSRERTGRTEAFF	TGTGCCAGCTCCAGGGAACGAACTGGGAGGACTGAAGCTTTCTTT
TRBJ2-7	.	TRBV19	TRBD1	CASSPIDRGTREQYF	TGTGCCAGTAGCCCGATAGACAGGGGAACTCGGGAGCAGTACTTC
TRBJ2-6	.	TRBV5-1	.	CASSWGDRTGANVLTF	TGCGCCAGCAGCTGGGGTGACAGAACTGGGGCCAACGTCCTGACTTTC
TRBJ2-7	.	TRBV11-2	TRBD1	CASSFRQGKSGF	TGTGCCAGCAGCTTTAGACAGGGGAAATCGGGCTTC
TRBJ1-5	.	TRBV7-8	.	CASSAAGGGRQPQHF	TGTGCCAGCAGCGCGGCGGGGGGGGGACGTCAGCCCCAGCATTTT
TRBJ2-7	.	TRBV9	.	CASSPHLGQTYEQYF	TGTGCCAGCAGCCCACACTTGGGCCAAACCTACGAGCAGTACTTC
TRBJ1-3	few	TRBV5-1	TRBD1	CASSLEGTGIRNTIYF	TGCGCCAGCAGCTTGGAGGGGACAGGGATCCGGAACACCATATATTTT
TRBJ2-7	.	TRBV28	TRBD2	CASSQGLASEQYF	TGTGCCAGCAGTCAAGGACTAGCGTCCGAGCAGTACTTC
TRBJ1-2	.	TRBV27	TRBD1	CASSLRTGVGGYTF	TGTGCCAGCAGTCTCCGGACAGGGGTGGGTGGCTACACCTTC
TRBJ2-1	.	TRBV27	TRBD1	CASSFGRGNEQFF	TGTGCCAGCAGTTTTGGCAGGGGGAATGAGCAGTTCTTC